The 29 T cell receptor beta chains below all came from one sample that was sequenced in a study of response to subunit inactivated influenza vaccine. TCRdb itself ran the RT-PCR reads through MiXCR, one entry per CDR3 protein. Among roughly 650,000 distinct CDR3 sequences listed, about 15% were seen once. The input for sequencing was PBMCs from blood, taken 11 to 12 days after vaccination. The receptors were sampled from a man aged 50-59 years who received an inactivated influenza vaccine.

This clonotype was observed a few times. The CDR3, as DNA: TGTGCCATCAGTGTCGGACAGGGCACTGAAGCTTTCTTT. This encodes CAISVGQGTEAFF. The J gene is TRBJ1-1, the V gene TRBV10-3; 8 bases agree with TRBD1. V lost 4 bases and J lost 4; bases outside the gene matches: 2. The CDR3 has 13 residues. The germline CDR1 and CDR2 sequences are ENHRY and SYGVKD.

This clonotype appeared many times. The chain has TRBV28 and TRBJ2-6; D gene ambiguous. Trimming removed 6 bases from V and 2 bases from J, with 14 bases in between. The CDR3 covers 16 residues. Germline values: CDR1 MDHEN, CDR2 SYDVKM. Here the CDR3 DNA reads TGTGCCAGCAGCCAGCTTGGCGAACCTGGGGCCAACGTCCTGACTTTC. Its protein is CASSQLGEPGANVLTF.

V and J are TRBV28 and TRBJ2-2; D is possibly TRBD1 (6 bases). This CDR3 comprises 18 residues. V lost 2 bases and J lost 2, with 18 bases in between. The germline CDR1 and CDR2 sequences are MDHEN and SYDVKM. The CDR3 DNA reads TGTGCCAGCAGTTTACTTCTCGTGGGCAGGGGTAACACCGGGGAGCTGTTTTTT. It encodes CASSLLLVGRGNTGELFF.

The table lists this clonotype with many counts. The V gene is TRBV29-1, the J gene TRBJ2-2, with no clear D. The CDR3 contains 14 residues. Germline V CDR1 and CDR2: SQVTM, ANQGSEA. V was trimmed by 6 bases and J by 0 bases, leaving 11 bases between them. The CDR3 sequence is CSVEKPPNTGELFF. The CDR3 coding sequence is TGCAGCGTGGAAAAGCCCCCGAACACCGGGGAGCTGTTTTTT.

The table lists this clonotype with many counts. V is TRBV12-3 or TRBV12-4 and J is TRBJ2-5; perhaps TRBD2 as D (5 bases). The germline V and J ends were trimmed by 2 bases and 3 bases, with 10 bases remaining between them. The CDR3 has 14 amino acids. The CDR3 protein is CASSLTTSKETQYF. The CDR3 DNA sequence: TGTGCCAGCAGTTTAACTACTAGTAAAGAGACCCAGTACTTC.

This clonotype was observed a handful of times. This sequence joins TRBV5-5 and TRBJ1-6; D is possibly TRBD1 (5 bases). CDR1 SGHKS and CDR2 YYEKEE come from the germline V gene (reference sequence). The V end was cut by 1 base, the J end by 8 bases, with 16 bases between. This CDR3 has 16 amino acids. The CDR3: CASSLNQGGLYSPLHF. The CDR3 nucleotides are TGTGCCAGCAGCTTGAATCAGGGTGGTTTATATTCACCCCTCCACTTT.

The chain recombines TRBV4-3 with TRBJ2-1; 10 bases agree with TRBD2. There are 16 residues in the CDR3. The V and J ends lost 0 bases and 4 bases, in that order; junction bases with no gene match: 3. Germline values: CDR1 LGHNA, CDR2 YSLEER. CDR3 bases: TGCGCCAGCAGCCAAGAACTAGCGGGGATTTACAATGAGCAGTTCTTC. The encoded protein is CASSQELAGIYNEQFF.

The chain is built from TRBV7-2 and TRBJ1-1; 10 bases line up with TRBD1. CDR3 size: 17 residues. The V and J ends lost 5 bases and 1 base, in that order; junction bases with no gene match: 10. Germline assignment: CDR1 SGHTA and CDR2 FQGNSA. The CDR3 is CASSPPGQGVSNTEAFF. The CDR3 DNA is TGTGCCAGCAGCCCTCCCGGACAGGGGGTATCGAACACTGAAGCTTTCTTT.

This clonotype appeared a few times. The rearrangement joins TRBV25-1 to TRBJ2-2; D not resolved. Germline V lookup: CDR1 MGHDK, CDR2 SYGVNS. The V end lost 8 bases, the J end lost 11 bases, and 12 bases lay between the germline ends. The CDR3 spans 11 residues. The CDR3 loop reads CASGGNRELFF. CDR3 DNA sequence: TGTGCCAGCGGTGGGAACCGCGAGCTGTTTTTT.

The CDR3 loop is CASSPPEPQETQYF. The CDR3 bases are TGTGCCAGCTCACCACCGGAGCCCCAAGAGACCCAGTACTTC. The chain combines TRBV18 with TRBJ2-5, with unresolved D. Per the germline V gene, CDR1 is KGHSH and CDR2 is LQKENI. CDR3 length: 14 amino acids. The V gene lost 0 bases and the J gene lost 1 base, with 6 bases spanning the gap.

This clonotype came up a few times. V usage is TRBV6-5 and J usage is TRBJ1-1, with D possibly TRBD1 on 5 matching bases. The CDR3 extends over 18 amino acids. The germline V and J ends were trimmed by 2 bases and 1 base, with 20 bases remaining between them. The germline gives CDR1 MNHEY, CDR2 SVGAGI. This CDR3 is CASSYGPGRLRRNTEAFF. As DNA, the CDR3 is TGTGCCAGCAGTTACGGCCCAGGGCGATTACGGCGGAACACTGAAGCTTTCTTT.

This chain uses TRBV7-9 with TRBJ2-5, with D unresolved. Germline CDR1 is SEHNR and CDR2 is FQNEAQ (reference sequence). CDR3 length: 15 residues. Between the trimmed V and J ends, which lost 1 base and 2 bases, there was a span of 11 bases. The CDR3 DNA reads as TGTGCCAGCAGCTTAGTGTGGGTCAGACAAGAGACCCAGTACTTC. Translation: CASSLVWVRQETQYF.

This clonotype was counted many times. The rearrangement joins TRBV12-3 or TRBV12-4 to TRBJ2-5; TRBD2 matches 8 bases. After removal of 6 bases from V and 1 base from J, the junction contained 4 bases not matched to a gene. The CDR3 loop spans 14 amino acids. CDR3 in amino acids: CASSLTSGQETQYF. CDR3 bases: TGTGCCAGCAGCTTAACTAGCGGCCAAGAGACCCAGTACTTC.

This clonotype was observed a few times. CDR3 amino acids: CASSEEGRGRYGYTF. CDR3 sequence (DNA): TGTGCCAGCAGTGAAGAAGGCAGGGGGAGATATGGCTACACCTTC. The rearrangement joins TRBV6-1 to TRBJ1-2, with TRBD1 identical over 7 bases. The CDR3 consists of 15 residues. V gave up 1 base and J gave up 5 bases; unmatched junction bases: 7. Germline-derived CDR1 and CDR2 are MNHNS and SASEGT.

This chain uses TRBV10-3 with TRBJ2-3; TRBD2 matches 9 bases. The CDR3 runs 17 residues. V was pared by 0 bases and J by 1 base, with 5 bases of the junction left unmatched. Germline-derived CDR1 and CDR2 are ENHRY and SYGVKD. The CDR3 region is CAISESRGGRGTDTQYF. The CDR3 DNA sequence: TGTGCCATCAGTGAGTCGCGGGGGGGCAGAGGCACAGATACGCAGTATTTT.

In this sample, this clonotype turned up a few times. This chain links TRBV7-2 with TRBJ2-2, with 9 bases fitting TRBD1. Germline V gene lookup returns CDR1 SGHTA and CDR2 FQGNSA. The CDR3 is made up of 15 amino acids. J lost 5 bases, V lost 1 base, and 2 bases had no gene match. In DNA form, the CDR3 reads TGTGCCAGCAGCTTAGTGGGGACAGGGACCGGGGAGCTGTTTTTT. This encodes CASSLVGTGTGELFF.

The chain joins TRBV7-2 to TRBJ2-3, with D uncertain. Germline assignment: CDR1 SGHTA and CDR2 FQGNSA. This CDR3 has 12 amino acids. V lost 8 bases and J lost 0, with 6 bases in between. The DNA for the CDR3 is TGTGCCAGCCATGACAGCACAGATACGCAGTATTTT. It yields the protein CASHDSTDTQYF. Filled out from reference TRBV7-2 and TRBJ2-3, the complete variable domain reads GAGVSQSPSNKVTEKGKDVELRCDPISGHTALYWYRQSLGQGLEFLIYFQGNSAPDKSGLPSDRFSAERTGGSVSTLTIQRTQQEDSAVYLCASHDSTDTQYFGPGTRLTVL.

A few counts support this clonotype. The CDR3 loop is CATSRDRFQGAQAFF. CDR3 sequence (DNA): TGTGCCACCAGCAGAGATCGGTTCCAAGGGGCGCAAGCTTTCTTT. The V gene is TRBV15, the J gene TRBJ1-1; possibly TRBD1 for D (5 bases). Germline CDR1 reads LNHNV; CDR2 reads YYDKDF (reference sequence). V was shortened by 0 bases and J by 9 bases, with 17 bases between the two germline ends. The CDR3 has 15 amino acids.

The gene calls are TRBV4-2 and TRBJ2-1; TRBD2 might be the D (6 bases). This CDR3 has 15 residues. The V and J ends lost 7 bases and 2 bases respectively, with 15 bases between them. Germline CDR1 is LGHNA and CDR2 is YNFKEQ. CDR3 region: CASKRVVAAYNEQFF. As DNA, the CDR3 is TGTGCCAGCAAGAGGGTAGTAGCGGCCTACAATGAGCAGTTCTTC.

The chain has TRBV5-1 and TRBJ2-3, with 7 bases fitting TRBD2. With V trimmed by 0 bases and J by 0 bases, 4 bases remained unmatched. The CDR3 extends over 16 amino acids. Germline-derived CDR1 and CDR2 are SGHRS and YFSETQ. CDR3 bases: TGCGCCAGCAGCTTGGAGTATAGCGGGAGCACAGATACGCAGTATTTT. Protein product: CASSLEYSGSTDTQYF. The full variable domain, in which reference TRBV5-1 and TRBJ2-3 provide the parts outside the CDR3, is KAGVTQTPRYLIKTRGQQVTLSCSPISGHRSVSWYQQTPGQGLQFLFEYFSETQRNKGNFPGRFSGRQFSNSRSEMNVSTLELGDSALYLCASSLEYSGSTDTQYFGPGTRLTVL.

This clonotype was recorded many times. The V gene is TRBV5-6, the J gene TRBJ1-5; D is unclear. The germline CDR1 and CDR2 sequences are SGHDT and YYEEEE. The CDR3 is 13 amino acids. The V end lost 5 bases, the J end lost 2 bases, and 8 bases lay between the germline ends. The CDR3 region has the DNA TGTGCCAGCAGTTTTGGTGGCAATCAGCCCCAGCATTTT. Encoded protein: CASSFGGNQPQHF.

The rearrangement joins TRBV5-5 to TRBJ2-1; 7 nucleotides agree with TRBD1. Looked up from germline, CDR1 is SGHKS and CDR2 is YYEKEE (reference sequence). This CDR3 has 18 residues. V shed 0 bases, J shed 5 bases, and the junction held 14 bases outside the gene matches. CDR3: CASSLVPRIDRANNEQFF. Here the CDR3 DNA reads TGTGCCAGCAGCTTGGTCCCCCGGATAGACAGGGCCAACAATGAGCAGTTCTTC. Together with reference TRBV5-5 and TRBJ2-1, the CDR3 gives the full variable domain: DAGVTQSPTHLIKTRGQQVTLRCSPISGHKSVSWYQQVLGQGPQFIFQYYEKEERGRGNFPDRFSARQFPNYSSELNVNALLLGDSALYLCASSLVPRIDRANNEQFFGPGTRLTVL.

The chain links TRBV20-1 to TRBJ2-3; D uncertain. Germline CDR1 and CDR2: DFQATT and SNEGSKA (reference sequence). This CDR3 region has 13 residues. Between the trimmed V and J ends, which lost 5 bases and 1 base, there was a span of 10 bases. CDR3 sequence reads: CSAGVWGTDTQYF. The DNA of the CDR3 is TGCAGTGCTGGAGTGTGGGGCACAGATACGCAGTATTTT.

This clonotype was seen only a few times. The chain carries TRBV6-1 and TRBJ1-6; D is unclear. Deletions cut 8 bases from V and 10 bases from J, with 12 bases between. The CDR3 spans 12 residues. Germline CDR1 and CDR2: MNHNS and SASEGT. Written as DNA, the CDR3 is TGTGCCAGCGCACTGGGTGAATCACCCCTCCACTTT. Amino acid sequence: CASALGESPLHF.

The V call is TRBV5-1, the J call TRBJ2-4; 8 bases are a match to TRBD2. CDR1 and CDR2 (germline): SGHRS, YFSETQ. The CDR3 spans 14 residues. V dropped 5 bases and J dropped 5; count of bases not matched to a gene: 6. The CDR3 reads CASSRGGLENIQYF. CDR3 DNA sequence: TGCGCCAGCAGTCGGGGGGGCCTCGAAAACATTCAGTACTTC.

In its sample, this clonotype was seen many times. V and J are TRBV7-2 and TRBJ2-7; tentatively, D is TRBD1 or TRBD2 (5 bases each). Germline CDR1 reads SGHTA; CDR2 reads FQGNSA. The CDR3 length is 15 residues. The V end lost 3 bases, the J end lost 2 bases, and 14 bases lay between the germline ends. CDR3: CASSLGPLETYEQYF. CDR3 DNA: TGTGCCAGCAGCTTGGGACCACTGGAAACCTACGAGCAGTACTTC.

This clonotype was counted a few times. This chain uses TRBV12-3 or TRBV12-4 with TRBJ2-6; TRBD1 agrees at 8 bases. The ends lost 6 bases at V and 2 bases at J; junction bases unmatched: 9. The CDR3 length is 17 residues. In DNA, the CDR3 is TGTGCCAGCAGCCTATTTCCGGACAGGGCTGGGGCCAACGTCCTGACTTTC. It specifies CASSLFPDRAGANVLTF.

The V gene is TRBV14, the J gene TRBJ2-1; no firm D call. The V gene lost 2 bases and the J gene lost 2 bases, with 4 bases spanning the gap. The germline gives CDR1 SGHDN, CDR2 FVKESK. The CDR3 runs 13 residues. CDR3 sequence (DNA): TGTGCCAGCAGCCAAATTACCTACAATGAGCAGTTCTTC. This encodes CASSQITYNEQFF.

About this clonotype: Mismatch with germline at one junction end may stem from a read error. J is TRBJ2-3 and V is TRBV15, with D perhaps matching TRBD1 or TRBD2 (6 bases each). CDR1 and CDR2 from the germline V gene are LNHNV and YYDKDF (reference sequence). The CDR3 is 16 amino acids. The CDR3 sequence is CATSGIEVGGPPPRRF. The CDR3 DNA sequence: TGTGCCACCAGCGGAATCGAGGTGGGGGGCCCCCCCCCACGGCGTTTT.